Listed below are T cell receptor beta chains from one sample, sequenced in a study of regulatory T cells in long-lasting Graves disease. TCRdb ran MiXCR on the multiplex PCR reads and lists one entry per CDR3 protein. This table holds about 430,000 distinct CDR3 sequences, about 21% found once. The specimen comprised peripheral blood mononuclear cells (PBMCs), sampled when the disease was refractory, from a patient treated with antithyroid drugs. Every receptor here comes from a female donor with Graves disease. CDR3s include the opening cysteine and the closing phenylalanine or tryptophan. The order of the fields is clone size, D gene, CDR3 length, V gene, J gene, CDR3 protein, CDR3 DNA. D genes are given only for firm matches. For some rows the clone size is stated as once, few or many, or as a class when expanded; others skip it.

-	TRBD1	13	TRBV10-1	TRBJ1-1	CASRGDSNTEAFF	TGCGCCAGCAGGGGGGACAGCAACACTGAAGCTTTCTTT
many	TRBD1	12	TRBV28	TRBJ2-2	CASRQGGAELFF	TGTGCCAGCAGACAGGGGGGAGCGGAGCTGTTTTTT
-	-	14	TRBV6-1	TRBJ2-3	CAGSEVGYADTQYF	TGTGCCGGCAGTGAAGTGGGGTATGCAGATACGCAGTATTTT
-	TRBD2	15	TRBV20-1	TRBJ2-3	CSAIYPREGLDTQYF	TGCAGTGCAATCTATCCGCGGGAGGGATTAGATACGCAGTATTTT
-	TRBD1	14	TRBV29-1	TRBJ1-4	CSIMTGGIGEKLFF	TGCAGCATTATGACAGGGGGCATCGGTGAAAAACTGTTTTTT
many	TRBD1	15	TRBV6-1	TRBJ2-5	CASSPGQGFGETQYF	TGTGCCAGCAGCCCGGGACAGGGGTTCGGGGAGACCCAGTACTTC
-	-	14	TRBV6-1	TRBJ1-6	CASRTGHKNSPLHF	TGTGCCAGCAGGACCGGACACAAAAATTCACCCCTCCACTTT
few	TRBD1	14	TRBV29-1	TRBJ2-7	CSVRPGTGLEEQYF	TGCAGCGTGAGACCCGGGACAGGGCTCGAGGAGCAGTACTTC
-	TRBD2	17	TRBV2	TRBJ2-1	CASSPRPAGGTYNEQFF	TGTGCCAGCAGCCCGCGGCCAGCGGGAGGGACCTACAATGAGCAGTTCTTC
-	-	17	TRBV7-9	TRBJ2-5	CASSPTESPKLRETQYF	TGTGCCAGCAGCCCAACCGAATCCCCGAAGCTTAGGGAGACCCAGTACTTC